What follows are 16 T cell receptor beta chains derived from one specimen sequenced in a study of OX40 agonist ivuxolimab in advanced cancers. Sequencing was performed with immunoSEQ multiplex PCR; in TCRdb, only in-frame clones are kept and a portion is missing. This sample has 10,000 to 15,000 clones, with 60% to 80% found just once. The starting material was CD4+ or CD8+ T cells sorted from blood, obtained in a trial of the OX40 agonist ivuxolimab. Every receptor here comes from an adult with an advanced solid tumor such as melanoma, head and neck, liver or kidney cancer.

This clone was picked up one time. The J gene is TRBJ2-7, the V gene TRBV7-8, with D possibly matching TRBD1 (6 bases). V was shortened by 5 bases and J by 3 bases, with 11 bases between the two germline ends. The CDR3 has 13 amino acids. CDR1 and CDR2 from the germline V gene are SGHVS and FQNEAQ. The CDR3 reads CASSTGQSYEQYF. For the CDR3, the DNA is TGTGCCAGCAGCACTGGACAGAGCTACGAGCAGTACTTC.

This clone was seen a handful of times. DNA for the CDR3: TGTGCCAGCAGCTTAGGGACAGGGAATGGCTACACCTTC. Translated: CASSLGTGNGYTF. The gene calls are TRBV28 and TRBJ1-2, with 9 bases matching TRBD1. The CDR3 runs to 13 residues. In germline, CDR1 is MDHEN, CDR2 SYDVKM. The trim removed 6 bases at V and 6 bases at J, leaving 5 bases unmatched.

J is TRBJ1-2 and V is TRBV27, with unresolved D. V gave up 0 bases and J gave up 8 bases, with 7 bases separating them. The V gene's germline CDR1 is MNHEY and CDR2 SMNVEV (reference sequence). The CDR3 is 12 amino acids. CDR3 DNA: TGTGCCAGCAGTTTATCAGGAGACGGCTACACCTTC. Translated: CASSLSGDGYTF.

The CDR3 sequence: CASSNPAGSYNEQFF. The CDR3 DNA reads TGTGCCAGCAGCAACCCCGCCGGATCCTACAATGAGCAGTTCTTC. The J gene is TRBJ2-1, the V gene TRBV6-5; D is unclear. This CDR3 has 15 residues. Germline-derived CDR1 and CDR2 are MNHEY and SVGAGI. Trimming removed 6 bases at V and 1 base at J, with 13 bases between.

V and J are TRBV29-1 and TRBJ1-1, with a weak D call TRBD1 (6 bases). From germline, CDR1 is SQVTM and CDR2 ANQGSEA. CDR3 length: 14 amino acids. The V end lost 8 bases, the J end lost 4 bases, and 20 bases lay between the germline ends. DNA of the CDR3: TGCAGCTTCAGGGGTTCGAGTGGTAGCACTGAAGCTTTCTTT. It codes for CSFRGSSGSTEAFF.

The rearrangement uses TRBV10-3 and TRBJ1-2; D is ambiguous. This CDR3 has 13 residues. CDR1 ENHRY and CDR2 SYGVKD come from the germline V gene. Trimming removed 3 bases from V and 6 bases from J, with 11 bases in between. The CDR3 loop is CAISDVTDHGYTF. The CDR3 DNA reads TGTGCCATCAGTGATGTAACAGATCATGGCTACACCTTC.

V gene TRBV14 combines with J gene TRBJ2-7; 7 bases map to TRBD2. Trimming took 3 bases from V and 6 from J; bases not matched to a gene: 2. This CDR3 contains 12 residues. Germline V lookup: CDR1 SGHDN, CDR2 FVKESK. Written as DNA, the CDR3 is TGTGCCAGCAGCCATTGGACTAGCGAGCAGTACTTC. Amino acid sequence: CASSHWTSEQYF.

The CDR3: CASSLSMEGAPSGANVLTF. The CDR3 DNA sequence: TGTGCCAGCAGTTTATCTATGGAGGGGGCTCCCTCTGGGGCCAACGTCCTGACTTTC. The rearrangement links TRBV27 to TRBJ2-6; tentatively, D is TRBD1 (7 bases). The CDR3 extends over 19 amino acids. Trimming took off 0 bases at V and 0 bases at J, with 15 bases between the two ends. Germline CDR1 MNHEY, CDR2 SMNVEV (reference sequence).

By its share, this clone is medium-sized. This sequence joins TRBV6-1 and TRBJ2-7, with D hard to call. V lost 5 bases and J 5 bases, leaving 7 bases between the germline ends. This CDR3 is 11 amino acids long. Germline CDR1 reads MNHNS; CDR2 reads SASEGT. CDR3 region: CASSYPDEQYF. The CDR3 DNA reads as TGTGCCAGCAGTTACCCGGACGAGCAGTACTTC.

Details on this clone: It is unclear where the CDR3 begins or ends on the DNA, so no DNA is shown, and the CDR3 is as TCRdb lists it. The chain is built from TRBV27 and TRBJ1-2. CDR1 and CDR2 (germline): MNHEY, SMNVEV (reference sequence). A total of 15 residues make up the CDR3, ends included. CDR3 loop: CASSTSFPISYGYTF.

The J gene is TRBJ1-2, the V gene TRBV4-3; D perhaps matches TRBD1 (5 bases). This CDR3 has 15 residues. Trimming removed 0 bases at V and 7 bases at J, with 15 bases between. CDR1 is LGHNA and CDR2 is YSLEER in the germline V gene. DNA for the CDR3: TGCGCCAGCAGCCAAGATCGGGGAGCCGGGGGTGGCTACACCTTC. Translated, it gives CASSQDRGAGGGYTF.

This chain links TRBV6-5 with TRBJ2-7; D is perhaps TRBD1 or TRBD2 (5 bases each). The CDR3 covers 15 residues. Germline CDR1 is MNHEY and CDR2 is SVGAGI. Trimming shortened V by 5 bases and J by 3 bases, and 17 bases separated the two germline ends. CDR3: CASSRDREGIYEQYF. The DNA of the CDR3 is TGTGCCAGCAGTAGGGACCGAGAGGGGATCTACGAGCAGTACTTC.

This clone showed up just a few times. A junction end diverges from the germline sequence, so it may reflect a read error. The chain links TRBV7-9 to TRBJ1-2; D may be TRBD1 (5 bases). Per germline, CDR1 SEHNR and CDR2 FQNEAQ (reference sequence). The CDR3 totals 10 residues. CDR3 nucleotide sequence: TGTGCCAGCAGCTTTGAGAACACAGGTTTC. Encoded protein: CASSFENTGF.

This chain uses TRBV4-3 with TRBJ2-2; D is undetermined. Germline V gives CDR1 LGHNA, CDR2 YSLEER. This CDR3 comprises 16 residues. V lost 0 bases and J lost 5, with 13 bases in between. The CDR3 spells CASSQDRAARTGELFF. The CDR3 nucleotides are TGCGCCAGCAGCCAAGATCGGGCAGCACGAACCGGGGAGCTGTTTTTT.

The V and J genes are TRBV2 and TRBJ2-2; weak D call: TRBD1 (5 bases). Trimming stripped 8 bases from V and 5 bases from J, with 15 bases between. Germline V gene lookup returns CDR1 SNHLY and CDR2 FYNNEI. CDR3 length: 14 amino acids. The CDR3 loop reads CASGAGQRTGELFF. For the CDR3, the DNA is TGTGCCAGCGGGGCCGGCCAAAGAACCGGGGAGCTGTTTTTT.

The gene calls are TRBV19 and TRBJ2-3; D remains unclear. From germline, CDR1 is LNHDA and CDR2 SQIVND (reference sequence). The CDR3 is made up of 15 amino acids. V was cut by 5 bases and J by 6 bases, with 18 bases left in between. CDR3 bases: TGTGCCAGTAGTGCATACAGTGGGGTATTGGATACGCAGTATTTT. Translating it yields CASSAYSGVLDTQYF.